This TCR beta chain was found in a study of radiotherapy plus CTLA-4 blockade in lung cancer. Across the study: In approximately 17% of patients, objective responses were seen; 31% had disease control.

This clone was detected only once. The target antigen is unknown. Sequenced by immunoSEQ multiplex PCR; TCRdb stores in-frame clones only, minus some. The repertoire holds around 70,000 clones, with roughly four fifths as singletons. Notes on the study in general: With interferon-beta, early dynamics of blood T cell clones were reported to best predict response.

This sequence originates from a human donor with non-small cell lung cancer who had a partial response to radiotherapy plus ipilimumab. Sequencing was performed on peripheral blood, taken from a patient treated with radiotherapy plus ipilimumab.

The chain's CDR3 is CASRTQDSYEQYF. The CDR3 nucleotides read TGTGCCAGTAGGACACAGGACTCCTACGAGCAGTACTTC. The rearrangement joins TRBV19 to TRBJ2-7; weak D call: TRBD1 (5 bases). Per germline, CDR1 LNHDA and CDR2 SQIVND (reference sequence). The CDR3 extends over 13 amino acids. V dropped 6 bases and J dropped 0 bases, with 9 bases sitting between them.